This T cell receptor beta chain was recorded in a study of blood T cell repertoires in COVID-19. The CDR3 is made up of 14 amino acids. V was shortened by 1 base and J by 9 bases, with 12 bases between the two germline ends. Germline CDR1 is SNHLY and CDR2 is FYNNEI. Generated by immunoSEQ multiplex PCR, the TCRdb table keeps only in-frame clones and is missing some. The sample includes roughly 450,000 clones, around 90% of them seen just once. Sequencing was carried out using PBMCs or T cells enriched from blood (not recorded which). This chain links TRBV2 with TRBJ2-2; D may be TRBD2 (6 bases). This sequence was found in a man aged 18 to 29 who had recovered from COVID-19. CDR3 loop: CASSEGVAVRELFF. CDR3 DNA sequence: TGTGCCAGCAGTGAAGGGGTAGCGGTGAGGGAGCTGTTTTTT.